The 18 T cell receptor beta chains below come from one sample, sequenced in a study of control samples from healthy donors and cancer patients. TCRdb's copy holds only in-frame clones and misses some; the assay was immunoSEQ multiplex PCR. The profile shows 90,000 to 100,000 clones, around 89% of them singletons. Input material: blood. The receptors were sampled from a woman aged 70 to 79 in good health.

The rearrangement joins TRBV5-6 to TRBJ1-5; 9 bases align to TRBD1. V dropped 4 bases and J dropped 4; count of bases not matched to a gene: 12. CDR3 length: 17 amino acids. Germline-derived CDR1 and CDR2 are SGHDT and YYEEEE. CDR3 protein: CASSRPGTGRPNQPQHF. The CDR3 DNA reads TGTGCCAGCAGCAGACCCGGGACAGGGAGGCCGAATCAGCCCCAGCATTTT.

This clone was counted a few times. The chain joins TRBV5-6 to TRBJ2-7, with a possible D match to TRBD2 (6 bases). There are 15 residues in the CDR3. V was trimmed by 4 bases and J by 6 bases, leaving 20 bases between them. Germline V gives CDR1 SGHDT, CDR2 YYEEEE. The CDR3 sequence: CASSARTTHTSEQYF. The CDR3 DNA follows: TGTGCCAGCAGCGCACGGACTACCCATACTTCCGAGCAGTACTTC.

The table lists this clone with a count of one. The V and J genes are TRBV10-2 and TRBJ1-1, with a possible D match to TRBD1 (5 bases). Per germline, CDR1 WSHSY and CDR2 SAAADI. The V and J ends lost 5 bases and 1 base respectively, with 8 bases between them. This CDR3 spans 13 amino acids. In DNA form, the CDR3 reads TGCGCCAGCAGTCTCGGACAGAACACTGAAGCTTTCTTT. It codes for CASSLGQNTEAFF.

This clone was detected a few times. J is TRBJ1-1 and V is TRBV21-1. TRBV21-1 is marked as a pseudogene. This CDR3 contains 10 residues. The CDR3 protein is CASRNTEAFF. The DNA for the CDR3 is TGTGCCAGCAGAAACACTGAAGCTTTCTTT.

This chain links TRBV2 with TRBJ1-2; D remains ambiguous. CDR3 length: 15 residues. In germline, CDR1 is SNHLY, CDR2 FYNNEI. Trimming left V 4 bases short and J 5 bases short, with 17 bases between. DNA of the CDR3: TGTGCCAGCAGTGCCGGGAGCCTTTCGACGTATGGCTACACCTTC. It yields the protein CASSAGSLSTYGYTF.

V is TRBV25-1 and J is TRBJ2-1; D may match TRBD1 or TRBD2 (5 bases each). The length of the CDR3 is 17 residues. The ends were cut back, 2 bases at V and 1 base at J, with 15 bases in the middle. Germline CDR1 reads MGHDK; CDR2 reads SYGVNS. In nucleotides, the CDR3 is TGTGCCAGCAGTGAACACCGGGGCCCAATGTCCTACAATGAGCAGTTCTTC. Protein: CASSEHRGPMSYNEQFF.

The genes are TRBV19 and TRBJ1-5; TRBD1 matches 8 bases. V shed 5 bases and J 4 bases; nucleotides not matched to a gene: 10. The CDR3 sequence is 16 residues long. Germline V CDR1 and CDR2: LNHDA, SQIVND (reference sequence). The CDR3 loop is CASSPIDRGWNQPQHF. DNA of the CDR3: TGTGCCAGTAGTCCTATCGACAGGGGCTGGAATCAGCCCCAGCATTTT.

The chain carries TRBV29-1 and TRBJ1-5, with D maybe TRBD1 (5 bases). The CDR3 runs to 14 residues. The germline V gene encodes CDR1 SQVTM and CDR2 ANQGSEA. The V end was cut by 6 bases, the J end by 5 bases, with 17 bases between. CDR3 bases: TGCAGCGTAGCAGCTGGGACGGCTGATCAGCCCCAGCATTTT. Translating gives CSVAAGTADQPQHF.

A word on this clone: One end of the junction varies from germline; a read error may be responsible. The chain has TRBV5-1 and TRBJ2-2; D is ambiguous. The CDR3 loop spans 13 amino acids. Germline CDR1 and CDR2: SGHRS and YFSETQ. The CDR3 DNA sequence: TGCGCCAGCCGCTTGACGGTGGGCGGGGAGCTGTTTTTT. As protein: CASRLTVGGELFF. The whole variable domain, remainder taken from reference TRBV5-1 and TRBJ2-2, is KAGVTQTPRYLIKTRGQQVTLSCSPISGHRSVSWYQQTPGQGLQFLFEYFSETQRNKGNFPGRFSGRQFSNSRSEMNVSTLELGDSALYLCASRLTVGGELFFGEGSRLTVL.

The chain couples TRBV7-9 to TRBJ1-1; a weak D match, TRBD1 (6 bases). The CDR3 totals 15 residues. The V end lost 5 bases, the J end lost 7 bases, and 20 bases lay between the germline ends. Looked up from germline, CDR1 is SEHNR and CDR2 is FQNEAQ (reference sequence). CDR3 coding DNA: TGTGCCAGCAGCAGGGATCGGGTTCGAGGGGGTGAAGCTTTCTTT. It translates to CASSRDRVRGGEAFF.

The rearrangement links TRBV14 to TRBJ2-7; D possibly uses TRBD1 or TRBD2 (5 bases each). V was clipped by 0 bases and J by 5 bases, with 17 bases between them. The CDR3 has 16 residues. Germline CDR1 and CDR2: SGHDN and FVKESK. The CDR3 here is CASSQETGTLNHEQYF. Here the CDR3 DNA reads TGTGCCAGCAGCCAAGAGACCGGGACCCTCAATCACGAGCAGTACTTC.

The rearrangement links TRBV20-1 to TRBJ1-1; D is unresolved. Per germline, CDR1 DFQATT and CDR2 SNEGSKA (reference sequence). V lost 1 base and J 11 bases, leaving 11 bases between the germline ends. The CDR3 covers 11 residues. The CDR3 DNA is TGCAGTGCTAGAGTCGAAGGGAACGCTTTCTTT. This gives the protein CSARVEGNAFF.

The V and J genes are TRBV30 and TRBJ1-5, with 7 bases aligning to TRBD1. The CDR3 spans 13 residues. Germline CDR1 GTSNPN, CDR2 SVGIG (reference sequence). Germline trimming cut 2 bases from V and 4 bases from J; bases unmatched to any gene: 2. Written as DNA, the CDR3 is TGTGCCTGGAGTAACAGGGGTAATCAGCCCCAGCATTTT. Translating gives CAWSNRGNQPQHF.

The chain has TRBV7-9 and TRBJ1-2, with D unresolved. This CDR3 spans 15 amino acids. Trimming stripped 2 bases from V and 5 bases from J, with 15 bases between. CDR1 is SEHNR, CDR2 FQNEAQ, per germline (reference sequence). The CDR3 loop is CASSLRQTIEYGYTF. CDR3 in DNA: TGTGCCAGCAGCTTACGCCAGACAATAGAGTATGGCTACACCTTC. Combining the CDR3 with reference TRBV7-9 and TRBJ1-2 gives the whole variable domain DTGVSQNPRHKITKRGQNVTFRCDPISEHNRLYWYRQTLGQGPEFLTYFQNEAQLEKSRLLSDRFSAERPKGSFSTLEIQRTEQGDSAMYLCASSLRQTIEYGYTFGSGTRLTVV.

The sample holds one count of this clone. V and J are TRBV9 and TRBJ2-1; 7 bases map to TRBD2. J was trimmed by 1 base and V by 4 bases; bases with no gene match: 14. There are 18 residues in the CDR3. Germline V lookup: CDR1 SGDLS, CDR2 YYNGEE. CDR3 protein: CASSPSLRREGSYNEQFF. In DNA, the CDR3 is TGTGCCAGCAGCCCATCCTTAAGGAGGGAGGGGTCCTACAATGAGCAGTTCTTC.

The chain links TRBV5-6 to TRBJ2-1; D not certain. Trimming shortened V by 0 bases and J by 9 bases, and 10 bases separated the two germline ends. The CDR3 sequence is 13 residues long. Germline CDR1 SGHDT, CDR2 YYEEEE. Written as DNA, the CDR3 is TGTGCCAGCAGCTTGGGGAGACTGGGTGAGCAGTTCTTC. Translating it yields CASSLGRLGEQFF.

This chain joins TRBV7-2 and TRBJ1-4; 8 bases fit TRBD1. This CDR3 is built from 17 residues. The ends lost 2 bases at V and 6 bases at J; junction bases unmatched: 11. The germline CDR1 and CDR2 sequences are SGHTA and FQGNSA. The CDR3 reads CASSLNGAHRGDEKLFF. DNA of the CDR3: TGTGCCAGCAGCTTAAACGGGGCACACAGGGGGGATGAAAAACTGTTTTTT.

V gene TRBV6-2 or TRBV6-3 combines with J gene TRBJ1-5; D is unresolved. The CDR3 runs to 15 residues. The germline gives CDR1 MNHEY, CDR2 SVGEGT. V was clipped by 0 bases and J by 2 bases, with 8 bases between them. In DNA form, the CDR3 reads TGTGCCAGCAGTTACTCGACCGTGGGCAATCAGCCCCAGCATTTT. Its protein product is CASSYSTVGNQPQHF.